A selection of T cell receptor beta chains follows, all from one sample in a study of shared clonotypes between healthy human individuals. TCRdb's copy holds only in-frame clones and misses some; the assay was immunoSEQ multiplex PCR. The table shows hundreds of thousands of clones, with just over 75% occurring only once. Specimen: PBMCs. The receptors were gathered from a woman in her thirties or forties in good health. Some clones in this sample may be carry-over from other donors' samples. Each CDR3 is given with its conserved first and last residue. D genes are given only for firm matches. Only some rows state a clone size, as once, few, many or a class for expanded clones.

v_gene	j_gene	abundance	d_gene	CDR3aa	CDR3nt
TRBV6-5	TRBJ1-1	-	-	CASSYSANRSGAFF	TGTGCCAGCAGTTACTCGGCAAACAGGTCTGGGGCTTTCTTT
TRBV29-1	TRBJ2-3	-	-	CSVPPGTSGTQYF	TGCAGCGTTCCCCCTGGGACTTCGGGTACGCAGTATTTT
TRBV6-5	TRBJ1-1	-	-	CASSYQLGNTEAFF	TGTGCCAGCAGTTATCAGCTGGGGAACACTGAAGCTTTCTTT
TRBV7-9	TRBJ1-1	-	-	CASSSSGKFNTEAFF	TGTGCCAGCAGCTCGAGCGGGAAGTTTAACACTGAAGCTTTCTTT
TRBV5-1	TRBJ2-7	-	TRBD2	CASSTGTTQERGEQYF	TGCGCCAGCAGCACCGGGACTACCCAAGAGAGAGGCGAGCAGTACTTC
TRBV6-4	TRBJ2-1	once	-	CASSDSQNGLALPNEQFF	TGTGCCAGCAGTGACTCCCAAAATGGGCTAGCCCTTCCCAATGAGCAGTTCTTC
TRBV28	TRBJ2-3	-	-	CASSSLSTSTDTQYF	TGTGCCAGCAGTTCCCTCTCGACTAGCACAGATACGCAGTATTTT
TRBV19	TRBJ2-1	-	-	CASSLRDTWNNEQFF	TGTGCCAGTAGTCTCCGGGACACTTGGAACAATGAGCAGTTCTTC
TRBV18	TRBJ1-5	-	-	CASSPLNTGSRNQPQHF	TGTGCCAGCTCACCCCTCAACACGGGGTCCCGCAATCAGCCCCAGCATTTT
TRBV10-3	TRBJ1-4	-	TRBD1	CAIRGQGDEKLFF	TGTGCCATCAGGGGACAGGGAGATGAAAAACTGTTTTTT
TRBV5-8	TRBJ2-5	-	-	CASSLTRFRETQYF	TGTGCCAGCAGCTTGACGAGGTTTCGGGAGACCCAGTACTTC
TRBV18	TRBJ2-7	-	-	CASSPGVQPYEQYF	TGTGCCAGCTCACCAGGGGTACAGCCCTACGAGCAGTACTTC
TRBV7-3	TRBJ2-1	-	TRBD2	CASSGLGLASNEQFF	TGTGCCAGCAGCGGATTGGGACTAGCTAGCAATGAGCAGTTCTTC
TRBV7-9	TRBJ1-1	-	TRBD1	CASSHTGTGNTEAFF	TGTGCCAGCAGTCACACCGGGACAGGGAACACTGAAGCTTTCTTT
TRBV5-4	TRBJ2-5	-	-	CASSLAFGSQETQYF	TGTGCCAGCAGCTTGGCCTTCGGCAGTCAAGAGACCCAGTACTTC
TRBV5-1	TRBJ1-4	-	-	CASSLEDNEKLFF	TGCGCCAGCAGCTTGGAAGATAATGAAAAACTGTTTTTT
TRBV2	TRBJ1-2	-	-	CASSEQHNYGYTF	TGTGCCAGCAGTGAACAACACAACTATGGCTACACCTTC
TRBV7-3	TRBJ1-3	-	TRBD1	CASSQLPGQVASGNTIYF	TGTGCCAGCAGCCAACTCCCGGGACAGGTAGCATCTGGAAACACCATATATTTT
TRBV6-6	TRBJ2-3	-	TRBD1	CASRWTGSTDTQYF	TGTGCCAGCAGATGGACAGGGAGCACAGATACGCAGTATTTT
TRBV18	TRBJ1-3	few	-	CASSPLPGNTIYF	TGTGCCAGCTCACCACTTCCGGGAAACACCATATATTTT
TRBV5-4	TRBJ1-2	-	TRBD1	CASSIGGQGGNGYTF	TGTGCCAGCAGCATAGGGGGACAGGGAGGAAATGGCTACACCTTC
TRBV6-1	TRBJ1-2	few	TRBD1	CASSRQGGYTF	TGTGCCAGCAGTAGACAGGGGGGCTACACCTTC
TRBV10-1	TRBJ2-7	once	TRBD1	CASRDRVIDEQYF	TGCGCCAGCAGGGACAGGGTGATTGACGAGCAGTACTTC
TRBV2	TRBJ1-5	-	-	CASSLGGGWQPQHF	TGTGCCAGCAGCCTGGGAGGAGGGTGGCAGCCCCAGCATTTT
TRBV7-6	TRBJ1-2	few	-	CASSSTERQGYTF	TGTGCCAGCAGCTCAACAGAAAGGCAAGGCTACACCTTC
TRBV5-6	TRBJ1-3	once	-	CASSSGLSGRNTIYF	TGTGCCAGCAGCTCCGGACTGTCAGGGAGAAACACCATATATTTT
TRBV2	TRBJ1-1	-	-	CASSEAGLNTEAFF	TGTGCCAGCAGTGAAGCGGGCTTAAACACTGAAGCTTTCTTT
TRBV6-5	TRBJ2-1	once	-	CASRGSVTYNEQFF	TGTGCCAGCAGGGGGTCGGTAACCTACAATGAGCAGTTCTTC
TRBV6-4	TRBJ2-5	-	-	CASSDSIRDQETQYF	TGTGCCAGCAGTGACTCGATCCGAGACCAAGAGACCCAGTACTTC
TRBV28	TRBJ2-3	-	TRBD2	CASKRFGLADSTDTQYF	TGTGCCAGCAAGAGGTTCGGACTAGCGGATTCAACAGATACGCAGTATTTT
TRBV7-9	TRBJ2-2	-	-	CASSFRNTNTGELFF	TGTGCCAGCAGCTTCAGGAACACGAACACCGGGGAGCTGTTTTTT
TRBV4-3	TRBJ2-1	-	TRBD2	CASSQAPLADRGKEQFF	TGCGCCAGCAGCCAGGCCCCCCTAGCGGATCGTGGAAAGGAGCAGTTCTTC
TRBV6-1	TRBJ1-4	-	-	CASSGDIGEKLFF	TGTGCCAGCAGTGGGGACATCGGAGAAAAACTGTTTTTT
TRBV29-1	TRBJ1-5	-	-	CSVVGQGNNQPQHF	TGCAGCGTTGTTGGGCAGGGGAATAATCAGCCCCAGCATTTT
TRBV10-3	TRBJ2-7	-	-	CAISDRSSNSRREQYF	TGTGCCATCAGTGATCGGTCGTCCAACTCAAGGAGGGAGCAGTACTTC
TRBV25-1	TRBJ2-5	-	-	CASSEYQKRQETQYF	TGTGCCAGCAGTGAATATCAGAAGCGACAAGAGACCCAGTACTTC
TRBV30	TRBJ2-3	-	-	CAWSLLGPSTDTQYF	TGTGCCTGGAGTCTTTTGGGGCCGAGCACAGATACGCAGTATTTT
TRBV5-4	TRBJ2-1	-	TRBD2	CASSLGSAGGPGEQFF	TGTGCCAGCAGCTTGGGGTCAGCGGGAGGGCCTGGTGAGCAGTTCTTC
TRBV4-3	TRBJ2-3	-	TRBD2	CASSPGAGTSISTDTQYF	TGCGCCAGCAGCCCAGGGGCCGGGACTAGTATTAGCACAGATACGCAGTATTTT
TRBV7-3	TRBJ1-1	-	TRBD1	CASSIRTGEGAFF	TGTGCCAGCAGCATCCGGACAGGCGAAGGAGCTTTCTTT
TRBV21-1	TRBJ2-1	many	-	CASSKGIAGALDEQFF	TGTGCCAGCAGCAAAGGAATAGCGGGAGCCCTGGATGAGCAGTTCTTC
TRBV7-9	TRBJ1-1	few	TRBD1	CASRTGVGEAFF	TGTGCCAGCAGGACAGGGGTCGGTGAAGCTTTCTTT
TRBV28	TRBJ1-4	once	-	CASSLLARSYEKLFF	TGTGCCAGCAGTTTACTCGCCCGGTCCTATGAAAAACTGTTTTTT
TRBV7-6	TRBJ1-1	-	-	CASSSGLNTEAFF	TGTGCCAGCAGCTCAGGGTTGAACACTGAAGCTTTCTTT
TRBV4-1	TRBJ2-3	many	-	CASSQPDSTDTQYF	TGCGCCAGCAGCCAACCGGACAGCACAGATACGCAGTATTTT
TRBV29-1	TRBJ1-4	-	-	CSVGGNWGEKLFF	TGCAGCGTTGGGGGGAATTGGGGTGAAAAACTGTTTTTT
TRBV29-1	TRBJ2-7	-	-	CSAEEGAAEQYF	TGCAGCGCCGAGGAGGGGGCGGCCGAGCAGTACTTC